This record concerns one T cell receptor (beta chain) sequence. These data originate in a study of blood T cell repertoires in COVID-19. About the study: Whether acute or convalescent, the COVID-19 samples came from the United States, Italy and Spain. T cells, B-cell-depleted T cells, or PBMCs supplied cDNA or gDNA.

Per the study methods: Amplifying reference gene primers gave estimates of nucleated cell counts. Some clones are missing from TCRdb's copy, which holds only in-frame ones; the method was immunoSEQ multiplex PCR. The V and J calls and clone size were taken over from that table, and D and trimming were inferred from the DNA. The sample holds approximately 63,000 clones, more than 80% seen once. The V and J ends lost 4 bases and 1 base respectively, with 12 bases between them. The CDR3 is 14 residues long. Germline lookup yields CDR1 SGHNT and CDR2 YYREEE (reference sequence). The sequenced sample consisted of peripheral blood. This sequence originates from a woman over 75 with acute or convalescent COVID-19. The chain employs TRBV5-4 and TRBJ2-7; D is possibly TRBD2 (5 bases). This CDR3 is CASSTEADSYEQYF. The CDR3 region has the DNA TGTGCCAGCAGCACGGAGGCCGATTCCTACGAGCAGTACTTC.